This T cell receptor (beta chain) stems from a study of T cells in Graves' hyperthyroidism and ophthalmopathy. The germline V gene encodes CDR1 SGDLS and CDR2 YYNGEE. Trimming left V 0 bases short and J 2 bases short, with 12 bases between. CDR3 size: 16 residues. This clonotype has a single count. RNA transcripts gave rise to amplified TCR beta CDR3 regions. The TCR CDR3 was amplified in a first-round RT-PCR using the HTBI primer set. Using its own MiXCR run on the multiplex PCR reads, TCRdb lists one record per CDR3 protein. The sample has around 360,000 distinct CDR3 sequences, about 16% seen once. This rearrangement joins TRBV9 to TRBJ1-5; tentative D call: TRBD1 (6 bases). The source of this sequence is a woman in her sixties or seventies with Graves' ophthalmopathy. The specimen was blood. CDR3: CASSVGNRAGNQPQHF. The CDR3 DNA follows: TGTGCCAGCAGCGTAGGGAACAGGGCTGGCAATCAGCCCCAGCATTTT.